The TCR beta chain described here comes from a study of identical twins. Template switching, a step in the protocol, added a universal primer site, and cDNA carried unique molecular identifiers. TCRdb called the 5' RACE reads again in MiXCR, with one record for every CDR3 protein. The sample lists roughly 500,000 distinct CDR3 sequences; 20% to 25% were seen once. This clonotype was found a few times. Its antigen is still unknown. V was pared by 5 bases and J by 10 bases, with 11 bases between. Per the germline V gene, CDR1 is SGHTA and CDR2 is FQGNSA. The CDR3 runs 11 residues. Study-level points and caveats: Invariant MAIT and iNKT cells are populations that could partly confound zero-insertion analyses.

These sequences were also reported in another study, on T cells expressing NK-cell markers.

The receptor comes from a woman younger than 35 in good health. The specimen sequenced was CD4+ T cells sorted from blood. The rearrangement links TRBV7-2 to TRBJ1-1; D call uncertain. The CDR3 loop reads CASSADLRAFF. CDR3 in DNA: TGTGCCAGCAGCGCGGACTTGAGAGCTTTCTTT.